Listed here are 30 T cell receptor beta chains from one sample, sequenced in a study of human T cells and chemical hapten exposure. The time point here: patch test 1, 2 weeks after DPC sensitization. Treatment defined: therapeutic diphenylcyclopropenone sensitization with weekly scalp DPC. One entry per CDR3 protein results from TCRdb running MiXCR on the RACE reads. The sample lists more than 65,000 distinct CDR3 sequences; approximately 29% were seen once. Sequenced material: whole blood, taken in connection with sensitization to the hapten diphenylcyclopropenone (DPC). All receptors derive from a man aged 35 to 55 with alopecia areata. Some clones in this sample may be carry-over from other donors' samples.

This chain uses TRBV7-9 with TRBJ2-3; the match to TRBD2 covers 11 bases. CDR1 is SEHNR and CDR2 is FQNEAQ in the germline V gene (reference sequence). Losses at the gene ends were 4 bases for V and 1 base for J; bases not matched to a gene: 4. CDR3 size: 16 residues. This chain's CDR3 is CASSSSGRSGTDTQYF. Here the CDR3 DNA reads TGTGCCAGCAGCTCTAGCGGGAGGTCTGGCACAGATACGCAGTATTTT.

The chain is built from TRBV5-5 and TRBJ1-1; 7 nucleotides align to TRBD1. Germline V gives CDR1 SGHKS, CDR2 YYEKEE (reference sequence). V trimming: 0 bases; J trimming: 5 bases; junction bases outside the gene matches: 4. CDR3 size: 14 residues. The CDR3 nucleotides read TGTGCCAGCAGCTTGGGTCAGGGGGGGACTGAAGCTTTCTTT. Protein sequence: CASSLGQGGTEAFF.

CDR3 DNA sequence: TGCAGTGCTAGAGATTTCACTGACTCTGGAAACACCATATATTTT. Its protein is CSARDFTDSGNTIYF. The chain uses TRBV20-1 and TRBJ1-3; D is ambiguous. The CDR3 runs 15 residues. Germline CDR1 reads DFQATT; CDR2 reads SNEGSKA (reference sequence). Trimming shortened V by 0 bases and J by 0 bases, and 9 bases separated the two germline ends.

This clonotype was observed a few times. J is TRBJ2-7 and V is TRBV6-5; maybe TRBD1 (5 bases). There are 15 residues in the CDR3. Trimming cost V 0 bases and J 3 bases, with 12 bases left between them. Germline CDR1 is MNHEY and CDR2 is SVGAGI. DNA for the CDR3: TGTGCCAGCAGTTACTCGGCAGGGCCCGACTACGAGCAGTACTTC. Protein: CASSYSAGPDYEQYF.

This clonotype has at least ten counts. This chain connects TRBV29-1 to TRBJ2-7; 11 nucleotides line up with TRBD1. The V segment lost 7 bases and the J segment 3 bases; nucleotides outside the gene matches: 2. Germline CDR1 is SQVTM and CDR2 is ANQGSEA. The CDR3 has 12 residues. The CDR3 region is CSGGQGDYEQYF. The CDR3 DNA is TGCAGCGGGGGACAGGGGGACTACGAGCAGTACTTC.

This clonotype was detected only a few times. The chain has TRBV6-2 or TRBV6-3 and TRBJ2-7; possibly TRBD1 for D (5 bases). The CDR3 is made up of 14 amino acids. Trimming cost V 6 bases and J 2 bases, with 14 bases left between them. Germline V gene data show CDR1 as MNHEY and CDR2 as SVGEGT. CDR3 in DNA: TGTGCCAGCAGGACCCCTCTCAGGGCCTACGAGCAGTACTTC. The encoded protein is CASRTPLRAYEQYF.

In its sample, this clonotype was seen a few times. The V call is TRBV2, the J call TRBJ1-5; D may be TRBD1 (6 bases). Germline V CDR1 and CDR2: SNHLY, FYNNEI. Between the trimmed V and J ends, which lost 6 bases and 5 bases, there was a span of 8 bases. The CDR3 is 12 residues long. The CDR3 nucleotides read TGTGCCAGCAGGAGGGGGGATCAGCCCCAGCATTTT. This codes for CASRRGDQPQHF.

This clonotype occurred a few times. The rearrangement uses TRBV24-1 and TRBJ2-2; 7 bases match TRBD1. This CDR3 comprises 15 residues. Germline CDR1 reads KGHDR; CDR2 reads SFDVKD. With V trimmed by 4 bases and J by 6 bases, 7 bases remained unmatched. The CDR3 reads CATSDQIQGAGELFF. The CDR3 bases are TGTGCCACCAGTGACCAGATTCAGGGGGCCGGGGAGCTGTTTTTT.

This clonotype was found a few times. The chain is built from TRBV5-1 and TRBJ2-1, with TRBD2 matching over 9 bases. Trimming cost V 0 bases and J 0 bases; bases outside gene matches: 10. CDR1 SGHRS and CDR2 YFSETQ come from the germline V gene. The CDR3 consists of 19 residues. The chain's CDR3 is CASSLGVAGATSSYNEQFF. Written as DNA, the CDR3 is TGCGCCAGCAGCTTGGGGGTAGCGGGAGCGACAAGCTCCTACAATGAGCAGTTCTTC.

V is TRBV9 and J is TRBJ1-1; no clear D. Germline V gives CDR1 SGDLS, CDR2 YYNGEE. There are 12 residues in the CDR3. Trimming cost V 4 bases and J 12 bases, with 16 bases left between them. This CDR3 reads CASSSLEVGTFF. CDR3 sequence (DNA): TGTGCCAGCAGCTCTCTGGAGGTTGGTACTTTCTTT.

The chain links TRBV7-2 to TRBJ2-1, with D unclear. V lost 1 base to trimming and J lost 10 bases, with 11 bases between them. Germline-derived CDR1 and CDR2 are SGHTA and FQGNSA. This CDR3 has 13 residues. This chain's CDR3 is CASSLETFREQFF. In DNA form, the CDR3 reads TGTGCCAGCAGCTTAGAAACGTTTCGGGAGCAGTTCTTC.

The V call is TRBV27, the J call TRBJ1-5, with a tentative D call TRBD1 (5 bases). Trimming removed 2 bases at V and 4 bases at J, with 27 bases between. Germline V lookup: CDR1 MNHEY, CDR2 SMNVEV (reference sequence). The CDR3 runs 20 residues. Here the CDR3 DNA reads TGTGCCAGCAGTTTAAGGTGTTTAAGGACACTGGGGGTTTGTAATCAGCCCCAGCATTTT. Translating it yields CASSLRCLRTLGVCNQPQHF.

In its sample, this clonotype was seen many times. The J gene is TRBJ2-5, the V gene TRBV7-2; D perhaps matches TRBD2 (5 bases). CDR1 SGHTA and CDR2 FQGNSA come from the germline V gene. This CDR3 region has 14 residues. Trimming left V 4 bases short and J 5 bases short, with 14 bases between. The CDR3 loop is CASSSSPGGETQYF. The CDR3, as DNA: TGTGCCAGCAGCTCCTCACCAGGAGGTGAGACCCAGTACTTC.

This clonotype has only a few counts. This chain uses TRBV4-2 with TRBJ2-7; TRBD2 agrees at 7 bases. The junction had 8 bases not matched to a gene; V was cut back by 0 bases and J by 12 bases. The CDR3 consists of 13 residues. Germline CDR1 reads LGHNA; CDR2 reads YNFKEQ. The CDR3 DNA is TGTGCCAGCAGCCAAGACAGGCGGGAGCGCCCGTACTTC. Its protein product is CASSQDRRERPYF.

This chain uses TRBV7-9 with TRBJ2-5, with D possibly being TRBD1 (6 bases). The germline V gene encodes CDR1 SEHNR and CDR2 FQNEAQ (reference sequence). CDR3 length equals 15 residues. Trimming took 4 bases from V and 2 from J, leaving 14 bases between them. This CDR3 is CASSSYREHQETQYF. Here the CDR3 DNA reads TGTGCCAGCAGCTCTTACAGGGAGCATCAAGAGACCCAGTACTTC.

This chain joins TRBV4-2 and TRBJ1-1; 9 bases are shared with TRBD1. Germline-derived CDR1 and CDR2 are LGHNA and YNFKEQ. V was pared by 0 bases and J by 4 bases, with 3 bases of the junction left unmatched. This CDR3 has 15 residues. CDR3 residues: CASSQEQGAVTEAFF. The CDR3 DNA is TGTGCCAGCAGCCAAGAACAGGGGGCTGTCACTGAAGCTTTCTTT.

This clonotype appeared a few times. This chain joins TRBV20-1 and TRBJ1-1; D is undetermined. The germline V gene has CDR1 DFQATT and CDR2 SNEGSKA (reference sequence). The CDR3 covers 13 residues. V was shortened by 6 bases and J by 3 bases, with 14 bases between the two germline ends. The CDR3 nucleotides are TGCAGTGCCCGTGGACGGGCGGACACTGAAGCTTTCTTT. Its translation: CSARGRADTEAFF.

This clonotype was counted between two and nine times. The chain employs TRBV11-2 and TRBJ1-1; D is uncertain. The germline V and J ends were trimmed by 0 bases and 4 bases, with 9 bases remaining between them. The CDR3 runs to 14 residues. Germline CDR1 is SGHAT and CDR2 is FQNNGV. CDR3 amino acids: CASSLEITGTEAFF. The CDR3 region has the DNA TGTGCCAGCAGCTTAGAGATTACGGGCACTGAAGCTTTCTTT.

The chain joins TRBV6-5 to TRBJ2-7, with 11 bases aligning to TRBD1. This CDR3 has 15 amino acids. The germline CDR1 and CDR2 sequences are MNHEY and SVGAGI. Germline trimming cut 0 bases from V and 6 bases from J; bases unmatched to any gene: 4. This CDR3 is CASSYSLGTGGEQYF. The CDR3 DNA follows: TGTGCCAGCAGTTACTCGTTAGGGACAGGGGGCGAGCAGTACTTC.

The chain combines TRBV5-1 with TRBJ2-7, with D perhaps matching TRBD1 or TRBD2 (5 bases each). The germline V and J ends were trimmed by 0 bases and 3 bases, with 13 bases remaining between them. This CDR3 contains 15 residues. CDR1 is SGHRS, CDR2 YFSETQ, per germline. As DNA, the CDR3 is TGCGCCAGCAGCTTGGACACCCTGGGGGACTACGAGCAGTACTTC. Its protein is CASSLDTLGDYEQYF. Looking up the rest from reference TRBV5-1 and TRBJ2-7 gives the full variable domain: KAGVTQTPRYLIKTRGQQVTLSCSPISGHRSVSWYQQTPGQGLQFLFEYFSETQRNKGNFPGRFSGRQFSNSRSEMNVSTLELGDSALYLCASSLDTLGDYEQYFGPGTRLTVT.

As DNA, the CDR3 is TGTGCCAGCAGTCCGCCAGGGGAGGGCGGCTACACCTTC. Its translation is CASSPPGEGGYTF. The chain uses TRBV12-3 or TRBV12-4 and TRBJ1-2, with D perhaps matching TRBD1 (6 bases). CDR3 size: 13 residues. Trimming removed 5 bases from V and 8 bases from J, with 15 bases in between.

The rearrangement joins TRBV6-6 to TRBJ1-3; D is perhaps TRBD1 (5 bases). From germline, CDR1 is MNHNY and CDR2 SVGAGI (reference sequence). The CDR3 is made up of 13 amino acids. Trimming took off 7 bases at V and 4 bases at J, with 11 bases between the two ends. The CDR3 DNA reads as TGTGCCAGCACCGAAGGGGCAGGAAACACCATATATTTT. Encoded protein: CASTEGAGNTIYF.

This sequence joins TRBV6-5 and TRBJ1-1, with TRBD1 matching over 7 bases. The germline V gene has CDR1 MNHEY and CDR2 SVGAGI. Trimming took 6 bases from V and 1 from J; bases not matched to a gene: 5. There are 14 residues in the CDR3. The DNA for the CDR3 is TGTGCCAGCAGAACGGCAGGGGGGAACACTGAAGCTTTCTTT. Translating gives CASRTAGGNTEAFF.

The chain is built from TRBV20-1 and TRBJ1-5; D remains unclear. This CDR3 has 13 amino acids. V lost 3 bases, J lost 2 bases, and 8 bases lay in between. Per germline, CDR1 DFQATT and CDR2 SNEGSKA (reference sequence). The CDR3 here is CSARSLGNQPQHF. The DNA for the CDR3 is TGCAGTGCTAGGTCCTTGGGCAATCAGCCCCAGCATTTT.

This clonotype was detected a few times. The rearrangement links TRBV7-9 to TRBJ2-1; D gene uncertain. Looked up from germline, CDR1 is SEHNR and CDR2 is FQNEAQ (reference sequence). Trimming shortened V by 5 bases and J by 9 bases, and 11 bases separated the two germline ends. This CDR3 is built from 12 residues. CDR3 coding DNA: TGTGCCAGCAGCCCGACCCTCGGTGAGCAGTTCTTC. It encodes CASSPTLGEQFF.

The chain carries TRBV14 and TRBJ1-2; 9 positions match TRBD1. J lost 8 bases, V lost 4 bases, and 11 bases had no gene match. Germline V gene sequence: CDR1 SGHDN, CDR2 FVKESK. The CDR3 is 15 amino acids. The CDR3 coding sequence is TGTGCCAGCAGCCCAGGGACAGGGAAGGTAACCGGCTACACCTTC. Its translation: CASSPGTGKVTGYTF.

This chain joins TRBV4-2 and TRBJ2-1, with 10 nucleotides matching TRBD2. This CDR3 comprises 18 residues. After removal of 0 bases from V and 4 bases from J, the junction contained 9 bases not matched to a gene. CDR1 is LGHNA, CDR2 YNFKEQ, per germline. The CDR3 coding sequence is TGTGCCAGCAGCCAAGACGTACTAGCGGGACTGTCTTACAATGAGCAGTTCTTC. Translated: CASSQDVLAGLSYNEQFF.

The chain couples TRBV18 to TRBJ2-7; tentatively, D is TRBD1 (5 bases). The germline gives CDR1 KGHSH, CDR2 LQKENI. Deletions cut 2 bases from V and 3 bases from J, with 8 bases between. This CDR3 region has 13 residues. CDR3 DNA: TGTGCCAGCTCACCAGGGGCCGACTACGAGCAGTACTTC. Amino acid sequence: CASSPGADYEQYF.

This chain connects TRBV28 to TRBJ1-1, with TRBD1 identical over 9 bases. J lost 10 bases, V lost 8 bases, and 8 bases had no gene match. The CDR3 covers 12 residues. Germline V CDR1 and CDR2: MDHEN, SYDVKM. The CDR3 loop reads CASWTGVLGAFF. CDR3 coding DNA: TGTGCCAGCTGGACAGGGGTTCTGGGAGCTTTCTTT.

This clonotype was observed a handful of times. The chain uses TRBV27 and TRBJ2-7, with TRBD1 matching over 10 bases. CDR3 length: 16 residues. With 2 bases clipped from V and 4 bases from J, the junction kept 8 bases outside the gene matches. CDR1 is MNHEY and CDR2 is SMNVEV in the germline V gene (reference sequence). The CDR3 nucleotides read TGTGCCAGCAGTTTACCGGATGGACAGGGGGGTTACGAGCAGTACTTC. This encodes CASSLPDGQGGYEQYF.